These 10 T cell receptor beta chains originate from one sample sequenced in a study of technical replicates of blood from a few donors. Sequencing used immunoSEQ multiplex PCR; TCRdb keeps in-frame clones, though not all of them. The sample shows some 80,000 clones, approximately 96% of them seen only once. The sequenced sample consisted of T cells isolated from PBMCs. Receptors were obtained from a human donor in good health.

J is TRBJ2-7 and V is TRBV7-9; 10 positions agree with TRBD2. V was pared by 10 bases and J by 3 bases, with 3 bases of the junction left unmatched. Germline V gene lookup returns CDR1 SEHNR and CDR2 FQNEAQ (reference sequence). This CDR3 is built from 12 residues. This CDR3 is CATRTSGYEQYF. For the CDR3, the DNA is TGTGCCACCCGGACTAGCGGCTACGAGCAGTACTTC. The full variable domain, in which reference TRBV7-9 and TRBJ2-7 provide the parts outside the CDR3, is DTGVSQNPRHKITKRGQNVTFRCDPISEHNRLYWYRQTLGQGPEFLTYFQNEAQLEKSRLLSDRFSAERPKGSFSTLEIQRTEQGDSAMYLCATRTSGYEQYFGPGTRLTVT.

DNA of the CDR3: TGTGCCAGCAGCGTAGGGGTGGGAGCCTACGAGCAGTACTTC. It specifies CASSVGVGAYEQYF. The chain joins TRBV9 to TRBJ2-7; D possibly corresponds to TRBD2 (5 bases). The V end was cut by 0 bases, the J end by 2 bases, with 9 bases between. CDR3 size: 14 residues. CDR1 and CDR2 from the germline V gene are SGDLS and YYNGEE. Complete variable domain (other parts from reference TRBV9 and TRBJ2-7): DSGVTQTPKHLITATGQRVTLRCSPRSGDLSVYWYQQSLDQGLQFLIQYYNGEERAKGNILERFSAQQFPDLHSELNLSSLELGDSALYFCASSVGVGAYEQYFGPGTRLTVT.

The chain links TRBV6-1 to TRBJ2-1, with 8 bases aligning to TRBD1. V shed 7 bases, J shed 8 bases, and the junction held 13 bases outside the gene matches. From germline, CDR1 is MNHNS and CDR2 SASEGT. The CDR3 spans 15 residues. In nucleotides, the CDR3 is TGTGCCAGCATGATGTTAGGACAGGGATATCATGAGCAGTTCTTC. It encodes CASMMLGQGYHEQFF.

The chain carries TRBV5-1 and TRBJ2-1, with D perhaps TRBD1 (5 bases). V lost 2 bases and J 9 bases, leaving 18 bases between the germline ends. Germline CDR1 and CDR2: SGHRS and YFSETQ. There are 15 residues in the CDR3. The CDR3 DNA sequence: TGCGCCAGCAGCTTAGGGGTGACCCTTATGAGTGAGCAGTTCTTC. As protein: CASSLGVTLMSEQFF.

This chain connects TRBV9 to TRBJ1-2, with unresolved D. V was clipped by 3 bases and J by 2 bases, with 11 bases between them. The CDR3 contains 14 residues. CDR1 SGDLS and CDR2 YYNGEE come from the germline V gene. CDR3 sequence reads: CASSALVSNYGYTF. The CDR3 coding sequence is TGTGCCAGCAGCGCCCTCGTTTCCAACTATGGCTACACCTTC.

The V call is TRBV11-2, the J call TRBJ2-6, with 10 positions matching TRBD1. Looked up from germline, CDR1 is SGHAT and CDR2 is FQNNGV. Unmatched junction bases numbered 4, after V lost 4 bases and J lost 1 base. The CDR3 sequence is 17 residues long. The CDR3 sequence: CASSWDRGPSGANVLTF. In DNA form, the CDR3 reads TGTGCCAGCAGCTGGGACAGGGGCCCATCTGGGGCCAACGTCCTGACTTTC.

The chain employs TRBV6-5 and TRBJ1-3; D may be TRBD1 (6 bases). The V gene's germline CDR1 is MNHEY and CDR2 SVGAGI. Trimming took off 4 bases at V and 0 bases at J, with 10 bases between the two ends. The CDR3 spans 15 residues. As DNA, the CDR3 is TGTGCCAGCAGTTTTACAGGGAACTCTGGAAACACCATATATTTT. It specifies CASSFTGNSGNTIYF.

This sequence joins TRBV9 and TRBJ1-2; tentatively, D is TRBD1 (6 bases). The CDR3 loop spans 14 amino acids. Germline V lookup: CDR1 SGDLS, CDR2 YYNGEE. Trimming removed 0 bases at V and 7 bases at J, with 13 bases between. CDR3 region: CASSVAQGPSGYTF. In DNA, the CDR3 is TGTGCCAGCAGCGTAGCTCAGGGGCCGAGTGGCTACACCTTC.

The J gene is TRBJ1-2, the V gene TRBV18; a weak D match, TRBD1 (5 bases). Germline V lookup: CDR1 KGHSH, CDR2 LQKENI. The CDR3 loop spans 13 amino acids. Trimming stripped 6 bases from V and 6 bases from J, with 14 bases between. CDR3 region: CASSASSGDGYTF. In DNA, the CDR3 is TGTGCCAGCTCGGCAAGCTCGGGGGATGGCTACACCTTC. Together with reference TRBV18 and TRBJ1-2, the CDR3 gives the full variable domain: NAGVMQNPRHLVRRRGQEARLRCSPMKGHSHVYWYRQLPEEGLKFMVYLQKENIIDESGMPKERFSAEFPKEGPSILRIQQVVRGDSAAYFCASSASSGDGYTFGSGTRLTVV.

CDR3 in amino acids: CASSPGGWLADADTQYF. The CDR3 nucleotides read TGTGCCAGCAGCCCCGGAGGGTGGCTAGCGGACGCAGATACGCAGTATTTT. This rearrangement joins TRBV11-2 to TRBJ2-3, with TRBD2 matching over 7 bases. The ends lost 5 bases at V and 4 bases at J; junction bases unmatched: 15. Germline V gene lookup returns CDR1 SGHAT and CDR2 FQNNGV. This CDR3 is 17 amino acids long.